These 23 T cell receptor beta chains were sequenced from one sample in a study of blood T cell repertoires in COVID-19. Clones were read by immunoSEQ multiplex PCR, and TCRdb kept only the in-frame ones, dropping some. Of 70,000 to 75,000 clones in the sample, about four fifths were seen once. The source material was peripheral blood. All receptors come from a woman in her seventies with acute or convalescent COVID-19.

The table lists this clone with a count of one. The chain links TRBV28 to TRBJ1-4; D gene ambiguous. Germline lookup yields CDR1 MDHEN and CDR2 SYDVKM. V lost 8 bases to trimming and J lost 6 bases, with 7 bases between them. This CDR3 has 11 amino acids. Written as DNA, the CDR3 is TGTGCCAGCGTCGGGGATGAAAAACTGTTTTTT. This encodes CASVGDEKLFF.

The chain is built from TRBV28 and TRBJ2-3, with TRBD1 matching 8 bases. J was trimmed by 0 bases and V by 5 bases; bases with no gene match: 10. CDR3 length: 17 amino acids. Germline loops: CDR1 MDHEN, CDR2 SYDVKM. CDR3: CASSQMEGQASTDTQYF. CDR3 nucleotide sequence: TGTGCCAGCAGTCAGATGGAGGGACAGGCTAGCACAGATACGCAGTATTTT.

This chain uses TRBV5-1 with TRBJ1-2; weak D call: TRBD1 (6 bases). There are 15 residues in the CDR3. V was shortened by 4 bases and J by 5 bases, with 18 bases between the two germline ends. CDR1 and CDR2 (germline): SGHRS, YFSETQ. CDR3: CASSHTPGQLYGYTF. In DNA form, the CDR3 reads TGCGCCAGCAGCCATACCCCGGGACAATTATATGGCTACACCTTC.

V gene TRBV9 combines with J gene TRBJ1-4; TRBD1 aligns across 7 bases. The V gene's germline CDR1 is SGDLS and CDR2 YYNGEE. CDR3 length: 15 amino acids. The ends lost 3 bases at V and 8 bases at J; junction bases unmatched: 10. CDR3 sequence reads: CASSALTGVNEKLFF. The CDR3 coding sequence is TGTGCCAGCAGCGCCCTAACAGGGGTGAACGAAAAACTGTTTTTT.

The chain has TRBV2 and TRBJ2-1; 14 bases fit TRBD2. CDR3 size: 14 residues. The V gene's germline CDR1 is SNHLY and CDR2 FYNNEI. The junction had 4 bases not matched to a gene; V was cut back by 6 bases and J by 9 bases. The CDR3 sequence is CASRGLAGAGEQFF. Written as DNA, the CDR3 is TGTGCCAGCAGGGGACTAGCGGGAGCGGGTGAGCAGTTCTTC. Full variable domain (missing parts from reference TRBV2 and TRBJ2-1): EPEVTQTPSHQVTQMGQEVILRCVPISNHLYFYWYRQILGQKVEFLVSFYNNEISEKSEIFDDQFSVERPDGSNFTLKIRSTKLEDSAMYFCASRGLAGAGEQFFGPGTRLTVL.

The chain combines TRBV15 with TRBJ2-5, with 9 bases aligning to TRBD2. CDR1 and CDR2 from the germline V gene are LNHNV and YYDKDF (reference sequence). This CDR3 is built from 16 residues. The J segment lost 1 base and the V segment lost 5 bases, leaving 8 bases of the junction unmatched. The CDR3 bases are TGTGCCACCAGCCCACGACTAGCGGAGATCCAAGAGACCCAGTACTTC. Amino acids: CATSPRLAEIQETQYF.

J is TRBJ2-3 and V is TRBV11-3, with a weak D call TRBD2 (5 bases). Germline-derived CDR1 and CDR2 are SGHNT and YENEEA. V lost 2 bases and J lost 1, with 10 bases in between. This CDR3 is built from 15 residues. CDR3 amino acids: CASSLSGSRTDTQYF. CDR3 sequence (DNA): TGTGCCAGCAGCTTAAGCGGCTCCCGCACAGATACGCAGTATTTT. Supplemented by reference TRBV11-3 and TRBJ2-3, the full variable domain reads EAGVVQSPRYKIIEKKQPVAFWCNPISGHNTLYWYLQNLGQGPELLIRYENEEAVDDSQLPKDRFSAERLKGVDSTLKIQPAELGDSAVYLCASSLSGSRTDTQYFGPGTRLTVL.

This rearrangement joins TRBV10-1 to TRBJ1-2; D is possibly TRBD1 (5 bases). The germline V gene encodes CDR1 WNHNN and CDR2 SYGVQD (reference sequence). The CDR3 is 14 residues long. The V end lost 0 bases, the J end lost 3 bases, and 8 bases lay between the germline ends. CDR3: CASSESIGDYGYTF. CDR3 nucleotide sequence: TGCGCCAGCAGTGAGTCTATAGGGGACTATGGCTACACCTTC.

The chain recombines TRBV6-1 with TRBJ2-5, with 13 bases matching TRBD2. Trimming took 4 bases from V and 4 from J; bases not matched to a gene: 6. The CDR3 covers 16 residues. In germline, CDR1 is MNHNS, CDR2 SASEGT. The DNA of the CDR3 is TGTGCCAGCAGTGGCAGGACTAGCGGGAGCTTAGAGACCCAGTACTTC. It yields the protein CASSGRTSGSLETQYF.

V and J are TRBV7-8 and TRBJ2-7; 7 bases line up with TRBD1. The CDR3 consists of 16 residues. Germline V gene data show CDR1 as SGHVS and CDR2 as FQNEAQ. The V and J ends lost 1 base and 2 bases, in that order; junction bases with no gene match: 8. For the CDR3, the DNA is TGTGCCAGCAGCTTAGTTGGGACAGTTACCACCTACGAGCAGTACTTC. Translating gives CASSLVGTVTTYEQYF.

V and J are TRBV18 and TRBJ2-7; 7 bases fit TRBD1. The V segment lost 0 bases and the J segment 7 bases; nucleotides outside the gene matches: 6. Germline V CDR1 and CDR2: KGHSH, LQKENI. This CDR3 has 14 residues. The CDR3 DNA reads TGTGCCAGCTCACCACCGGGACAGCCTTGGGAGCAGTACTTC. Its translation: CASSPPGQPWEQYF.

This chain links TRBV6-5 with TRBJ1-4; 8 bases are a match to TRBD1. J gave up 7 bases and V 8 bases, and 12 bases lay outside the gene matches. Looked up from germline, CDR1 is MNHEY and CDR2 is SVGAGI. The CDR3 contains 15 residues. The CDR3 loop is CASYLDPGGREKLFF. CDR3 coding DNA: TGTGCCAGCTACCTGGACCCAGGGGGCCGTGAAAAACTGTTTTTT.

The V and J genes are TRBV7-9 and TRBJ2-5; D unresolved. This CDR3 is 15 amino acids long. CDR1 and CDR2 (germline): SEHNR, FQNEAQ (reference sequence). V was pared by 5 bases and J by 4 bases, with 17 bases between. In DNA, the CDR3 is TGTGCCAGCAGCCCCCTGGAGACCCTGGGAGAGACCCAGTACTTC. Its protein product is CASSPLETLGETQYF.

The chain combines TRBV6-5 with TRBJ1-1; weak D call: TRBD1 (5 bases). Germline V gene sequence: CDR1 MNHEY, CDR2 SVGAGI. V lost 4 bases to trimming and J lost 6 bases, with 18 bases between them. This CDR3 is built from 15 residues. CDR3: CASSSHGREDSEAFF. Written as DNA, the CDR3 is TGTGCCAGCAGTTCCCACGGCAGGGAGGACTCTGAAGCTTTCTTT.

The V and J genes are TRBV12-5 and TRBJ2-7; 7 bases agree with TRBD2. This CDR3 region has 14 residues. In germline, CDR1 is LGHNT, CDR2 FRNRAP. V dropped 7 bases and J dropped 6; count of bases not matched to a gene: 12. The chain's CDR3 is CASEFGGSLGEQYF. CDR3 DNA sequence: TGTGCTAGTGAATTCGGCGGGAGCCTGGGCGAGCAGTACTTC.

The chain couples TRBV5-1 to TRBJ1-4; no reliable D call. This CDR3 spans 14 amino acids. The V end was cut by 4 bases, the J end by 7 bases, with 14 bases between. Germline lookup yields CDR1 SGHRS and CDR2 YFSETQ. Here the CDR3 reads CASSATTTTEKLFF. CDR3 DNA sequence: TGCGCCAGCAGCGCAACAACTACCACTGAAAAACTGTTTTTT. Full variable domain (outside the CDR3, taken from reference TRBV5-1 and TRBJ1-4): KAGVTQTPRYLIKTRGQQVTLSCSPISGHRSVSWYQQTPGQGLQFLFEYFSETQRNKGNFPGRFSGRQFSNSRSEMNVSTLELGDSALYLCASSATTTTEKLFFGSGTQLSVL.

This clone appeared once. The V gene is TRBV28, the J gene TRBJ1-4; a possible D gene is TRBD1 (6 bases). V lost 5 bases to trimming and J lost 6 bases, with 16 bases between them. The CDR3 has 15 amino acids. The V gene's germline CDR1 is MDHEN and CDR2 SYDVKM. Written as DNA, the CDR3 is TGTGCCAGCAGTGGTTGGGGGGGCAGCGATGAAAAACTGTTTTTT. Translating it yields CASSGWGGSDEKLFF. Supplemented by reference TRBV28 and TRBJ1-4, the full variable domain reads DVKVTQSSRYLVKRTGEKVFLECVQDMDHENMFWYRQDPGLGLRLIYFSYDVKMKEKGDIPEGYSVSREKKERFSLILESASTNQTSMYLCASSGWGGSDEKLFFGSGTQLSVL.

This clone has more than one count but fewer than ten. CDR3 amino acids: CASRGQRRSTEAFF. CDR3 in DNA: TGTGCCAGCAGGGGGCAGCGCAGGAGCACTGAAGCTTTCTTT. This rearrangement joins TRBV11-1 to TRBJ1-1, with D perhaps matching TRBD1 (5 bases). The CDR3 has 14 residues. Germline V CDR1 and CDR2: SGHAT, FQDESV (reference sequence). V lost 6 bases, J lost 4 bases, and 15 bases lay in between.

This rearrangement joins TRBV6-5 to TRBJ1-5, with a possible D match to TRBD1 (5 bases). Trimming took off 0 bases at V and 5 bases at J, with 11 bases between the two ends. Germline V gives CDR1 MNHEY, CDR2 SVGAGI. CDR3 length equals 15 residues. For the CDR3, the DNA is TGTGCCAGCAGTTACTCGGGAGGGGAATATCAGCCCCAGCATTTT. It codes for CASSYSGGEYQPQHF.

CDR3: CASSYDRGGTDTQYF. The CDR3 DNA reads as TGTGCCAGCAGTTACGACAGGGGGGGAACAGATACGCAGTATTTT. This chain links TRBV6-2 or TRBV6-3 with TRBJ2-3; 9 bases fit TRBD1. The CDR3 totals 15 residues. Per the germline V gene, CDR1 is MNHEY and CDR2 is SVGEGT. The V segment lost 2 bases and the J segment 3 bases; nucleotides outside the gene matches: 3.

The V gene is TRBV5-1, the J gene TRBJ1-3, with D possibly TRBD1 on 5 matching bases. Germline assignment: CDR1 SGHRS and CDR2 YFSETQ. Trimming stripped 4 bases from V and 5 bases from J, with 10 bases between. This CDR3 region has 13 residues. The CDR3 region is CASSAGGRNTIYF. Here the CDR3 DNA reads TGCGCCAGCAGCGCCGGGGGGAGAAACACCATATATTTT.

The J gene is TRBJ2-2, the V gene TRBV24-1; TRBD2 agrees at 10 bases. Trimming took 10 bases from V and 5 from J; bases not matched to a gene: 15. The CDR3 contains 17 residues. Germline values: CDR1 KGHDR, CDR2 SFDVKD. The CDR3 DNA follows: TGTGCCACGTCGGATCCGCTAGCGGGAGTAAGGACCGGGGAGCTGTTTTTT. It is translated as CATSDPLAGVRTGELFF.

This clone came up a few times. The chain uses TRBV27 and TRBJ1-1; 7 bases are shared with TRBD1. The CDR3 is 13 amino acids. Germline V lookup: CDR1 MNHEY, CDR2 SMNVEV (reference sequence). With 3 bases clipped from V and 4 bases from J, the junction kept 2 bases outside the gene matches. In DNA form, the CDR3 reads TGTGCCAGCAGTTTGAGGGGGCTCACTGAAGCTTTCTTT. Translated, it gives CASSLRGLTEAFF.